This passage covers 17 T cell receptor beta chains from one sample sequenced in a study of CD8 T cells in Susac syndrome. Reverse transcription of roughly 0.5 to 1 ug RNA used random hexamers. TCRdb analysed the immunoSEQ multiplex PCR reads with MiXCR anew, one entry per CDR3 protein. The repertoire has roughly 120,000 distinct CDR3 sequences, just under 95% of them found once; the top ten carry over 0.07%. Sequenced input: CD4+ T cells from PBMCs. These receptors came from a human donor in good health.

The rearrangement links TRBV2 to TRBJ2-5; tentative D call: TRBD2 (6 bases). Trimming removed 7 bases at V and 5 bases at J, with 17 bases between. The CDR3 is made up of 14 amino acids. The germline gives CDR1 SNHLY, CDR2 FYNNEI. CDR3 in DNA: TGTGCCAGCATTATTTTCGGGGGTTTGGAGACCCAGTACTTC. This gives the protein CASIIFGGLETQYF. The whole variable domain, filled in from reference TRBV2 and TRBJ2-5, reads EPEVTQTPSHQVTQMGQEVILRCVPISNHLYFYWYRQILGQKVEFLVSFYNNEISEKSEIFDDQFSVERPDGSNFTLKIRSTKLEDSAMYFCASIIFGGLETQYFGPGTRLLVL.

The rearrangement joins TRBV18 to TRBJ1-4; tentatively, D is TRBD1 (5 bases). CDR1 is KGHSH and CDR2 is LQKENI in the germline V gene. This CDR3 comprises 18 residues. V dropped 3 bases and J dropped 1 base, with 18 bases sitting between them. CDR3 loop: CASSPGQGLFGTNEKLFF. The DNA for the CDR3 is TGTGCCAGCTCACCGGGTCAGGGTCTCTTCGGAACTAATGAAAAACTGTTTTTT.

This chain links TRBV28 with TRBJ2-3; 7 bases line up with TRBD2. CDR3 length: 14 residues. With V trimmed by 6 bases and J by 2 bases, 5 bases remained unmatched. Germline lookup yields CDR1 MDHEN and CDR2 SYDVKM. The CDR3 nucleotides read TGTGCCAGCAGCTGGGGGGGGATCACAGATACGCAGTATTTT. Amino acids: CASSWGGITDTQYF.

The chain uses TRBV3-1 and TRBJ1-1; 8 bases are a match to TRBD1. Germline lookup yields CDR1 LGHDT and CDR2 YNNKEL (reference sequence). The CDR3 spans 14 residues. V shed 0 bases and J 5 bases; nucleotides not matched to a gene: 2. The DNA for the CDR3 is TGTGCCAGCAGCCAAGAGGACAGGGATACTGAAGCTTTCTTT. It is translated as CASSQEDRDTEAFF.

V gene TRBV20-1 combines with J gene TRBJ2-2; 10 bases match TRBD2. The junction had 8 bases not matched to a gene; V was cut back by 1 base and J by 3 bases. The CDR3 runs 17 residues. Per germline, CDR1 DFQATT and CDR2 SNEGSKA (reference sequence). The CDR3 DNA is TGCAGTGCTAGAGTGGCTAGCGGGAGTGGGGACACCGGGGAGCTGTTTTTT. Its protein is CSARVASGSGDTGELFF.

The rearrangement joins TRBV4-3 to TRBJ1-2; D is possibly TRBD1 (5 bases). The CDR3 contains 17 residues. V shed 4 bases and J shed 0 bases, with 18 bases lying between them. The germline gives CDR1 LGHNA, CDR2 YSLEER. Written as DNA, the CDR3 is TGCGCCAGCAGCCGCCGAAAGAGGCAGGGCGCTAACTATGGCTACACCTTC. Translation gives CASSRRKRQGANYGYTF.

This clonotype was recorded a few times. The chain couples TRBV30 to TRBJ2-4; TRBD1 aligns across 11 bases. This CDR3 spans 15 amino acids. The germline V gene has CDR1 GTSNPN and CDR2 SVGIG (reference sequence). V lost 2 bases, J lost 5 bases, and 5 bases stayed unmatched. The DNA for the CDR3 is TGTGCCTGGAGTCACCTGGGACAGGGGGAAAACATTCAGTACTTC. Its translation is CAWSHLGQGENIQYF.

J is TRBJ1-1 and V is TRBV5-1, with a weak D call TRBD1 (6 bases). CDR3 size: 14 residues. Germline lookup yields CDR1 SGHRS and CDR2 YFSETQ. The V end was cut by 3 bases, the J end by 0 bases, with 9 bases between. DNA of the CDR3: TGCGCCAGCAGCTACGGGGGCATGAACACTGAAGCTTTCTTT. Translation gives CASSYGGMNTEAFF.

The CDR3 bases are TGTGCCAGCAGTAATCACTGGGGGGGAAACACTGAAGCTTTCTTT. Its protein product is CASSNHWGGNTEAFF. The chain combines TRBV27 with TRBJ1-1; D may be TRBD1 (5 bases). The CDR3 consists of 15 residues. Trimming removed 5 bases at V and 2 bases at J, with 15 bases between. Germline loops: CDR1 MNHEY, CDR2 SMNVEV (reference sequence).

This clonotype is a singleton in its sample. This chain joins TRBV27 and TRBJ2-1; 13 bases agree with TRBD2. The CDR3 consists of 18 residues. With V trimmed by 5 bases and J by 7 bases, 14 bases remained unmatched. Germline loops: CDR1 MNHEY, CDR2 SMNVEV (reference sequence). CDR3 amino acids: CASSHRGLAGDVRNEQFF. CDR3 sequence (DNA): TGTGCCAGCAGTCACCGCGGACTAGCGGGAGATGTACGGAATGAGCAGTTCTTC.

The rearrangement uses TRBV25-1 and TRBJ1-2, with D possibly matching TRBD1 (6 bases). The CDR3 runs to 15 residues. Germline CDR1 reads MGHDK; CDR2 reads SYGVNS. V lost 5 bases, J lost 9 bases, and 22 bases lay in between. The CDR3 DNA is TGTGCCAGCAGTAAAGGGGGGGACATCTTATGGCGCTACACCTTC. Its translation: CASSKGGDILWRYTF.

The chain combines TRBV7-2 with TRBJ1-5, with TRBD1 matching over 9 bases. Per germline, CDR1 SGHTA and CDR2 FQGNSA. This CDR3 has 16 amino acids. V shed 1 base, J shed 7 bases, and the junction held 8 bases outside the gene matches. This CDR3 is CASSLGYRGQGQPQHF. The DNA of the CDR3 is TGTGCCAGCAGCTTAGGGTACAGGGGGCAGGGGCAGCCCCAGCATTTT.

The rearrangement uses TRBV5-4 and TRBJ2-5; 7 bases fit TRBD2. This CDR3 contains 15 residues. V lost 0 bases, J lost 4 bases, and 6 bases stayed unmatched. Germline V CDR1 and CDR2: SGHNT, YYREEE (reference sequence). This chain's CDR3 is CASSLGGSKAETQYF. Here the CDR3 DNA reads TGTGCCAGCAGCTTGGGCGGGAGCAAGGCAGAGACCCAGTACTTC.

The chain couples TRBV19 to TRBJ2-3, with TRBD1 as a possible D gene (5 bases). Germline V gene data show CDR1 as LNHDA and CDR2 as SQIVND (reference sequence). The germline V and J ends were trimmed by 7 bases and 5 bases, with 13 bases remaining between them. The CDR3 runs 13 residues. The CDR3 loop is CASTELGRDTQYF. CDR3 in DNA: TGTGCCAGTACCGAATTGGGGCGAGATACGCAGTATTTT. Supplemented by reference TRBV19 and TRBJ2-3, the full variable domain reads DGGITQSPKYLFRKEGQNVTLSCEQNLNHDAMYWYRQDPGQGLRLIYYSQIVNDFQKGDIAEGYSVSREKKESFPLTVTSAQKNPTAFYLCASTELGRDTQYFGPGTRLTVL.

The V call is TRBV29-1, the J call TRBJ2-3; 10 bases fit TRBD2. Losses at the gene ends were 6 bases for V and 6 bases for J; bases not matched to a gene: 3. The CDR3 runs to 12 residues. CDR1 and CDR2 (germline): SQVTM, ANQGSEA. Here the CDR3 reads CSVLAGLDTQYF. DNA of the CDR3: TGCAGCGTACTAGCGGGACTCGATACGCAGTATTTT.

This chain links TRBV5-4 with TRBJ2-2; 14 positions agree with TRBD2. The CDR3 runs 17 residues. Germline assignment: CDR1 SGHNT and CDR2 YYREEE (reference sequence). With 2 bases clipped from V and 1 base from J, the junction kept 1 base outside the gene matches. The CDR3 nucleotides are TGTGCCAGCAGCTTCGGACTAGCGGGAGGGAACACCGGGGAGCTGTTTTTT. Its protein product is CASSFGLAGGNTGELFF.

The rearrangement joins TRBV20-1 to TRBJ2-7; 11 bases fit TRBD1. The CDR3 has 15 residues. The germline CDR1 and CDR2 sequences are DFQATT and SNEGSKA (reference sequence). The junction had 11 bases not matched to a gene; V was cut back by 5 bases and J by 5 bases. CDR3 nucleotide sequence: TGCAGTGCTCCCCGGACAGGGGGCGCTTTTAACGAGCAGTACTTC. This translates into CSAPRTGGAFNEQYF.